This TCR beta chain is drawn from a study of T cell responses to AZD1222 COVID-19 vaccine. Study conclusions and caveats: White British donors predominated, females outnumbered males, and clonal diversity was possibly underestimated. Among those given AZD1222, only six were seropositive at baseline.

Some clones are missing from TCRdb's copy, which holds only in-frame ones; the method was immunoSEQ multiplex PCR. The repertoire has roughly 130,000 clones, more than 85% of them found once; the top ten carry about 3.2%. This clone was found once. Antigen specificity is unknown. The V end was cut by 2 bases, the J end by 5 bases, with 13 bases between. Germline assignment: CDR1 LNHDA and CDR2 SQIVND (reference sequence). This CDR3 has 15 residues. The source was peripheral blood, collected on day 0 of AZD1222 vaccination. This clonotype was obtained from an adult in good health. The chain carries TRBV19 and TRBJ2-1; the D gene could be TRBD1 or TRBD2 (5 bases each). The CDR3 nucleotides read TGTGCCAGTAGTATACGGTACGGGACCGACAATGAGCAGTTCTTC. Translating gives CASSIRYGTDNEQFF.